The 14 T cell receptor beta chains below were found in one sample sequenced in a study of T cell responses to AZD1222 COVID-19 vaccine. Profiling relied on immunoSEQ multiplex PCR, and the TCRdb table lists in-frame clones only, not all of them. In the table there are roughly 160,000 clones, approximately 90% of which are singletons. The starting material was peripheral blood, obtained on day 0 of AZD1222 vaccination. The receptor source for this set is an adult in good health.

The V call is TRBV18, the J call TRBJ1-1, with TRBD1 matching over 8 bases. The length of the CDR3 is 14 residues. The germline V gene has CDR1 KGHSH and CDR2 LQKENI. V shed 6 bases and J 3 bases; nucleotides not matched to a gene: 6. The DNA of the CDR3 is TGTGCCAGCTCGGCACAGGACAGGGACACTGAAGCTTTCTTT. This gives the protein CASSAQDRDTEAFF. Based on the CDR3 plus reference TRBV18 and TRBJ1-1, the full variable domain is NAGVMQNPRHLVRRRGQEARLRCSPMKGHSHVYWYRQLPEEGLKFMVYLQKENIIDESGMPKERFSAEFPKEGPSILRIQQVVRGDSAAYFCASSAQDRDTEAFFGQGTRLTVV.

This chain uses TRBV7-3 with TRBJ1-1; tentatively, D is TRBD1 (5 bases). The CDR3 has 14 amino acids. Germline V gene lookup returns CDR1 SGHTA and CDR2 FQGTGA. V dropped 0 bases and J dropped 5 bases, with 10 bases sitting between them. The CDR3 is CASSLTGGETEAFF. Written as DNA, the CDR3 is TGTGCCAGCAGCTTAACGGGGGGAGAGACTGAAGCTTTCTTT.

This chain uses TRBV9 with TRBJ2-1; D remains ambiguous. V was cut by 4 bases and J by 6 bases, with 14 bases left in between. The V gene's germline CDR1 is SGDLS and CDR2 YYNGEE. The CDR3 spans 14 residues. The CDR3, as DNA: TGTGCCAGCAGCTCCCCCGGAGCCGTCAATGAGCAGTTCTTC. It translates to CASSSPGAVNEQFF.

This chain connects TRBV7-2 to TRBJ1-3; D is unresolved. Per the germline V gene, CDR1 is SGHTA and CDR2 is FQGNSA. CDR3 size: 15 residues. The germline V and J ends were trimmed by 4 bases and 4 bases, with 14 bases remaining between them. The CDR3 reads CASSSAPTGGNTIYF. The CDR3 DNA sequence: TGTGCCAGCAGCTCCGCACCGACCGGAGGAAACACCATATATTTT.

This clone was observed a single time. CDR3 coding DNA: TGTGCCTGGAGGGAACAGGGGGCTGGGGGCAATCAGCCCCAGCATTTT. Translating gives CAWREQGAGGNQPQHF. The rearrangement joins TRBV30 to TRBJ1-5; 9 nucleotides match TRBD1. The CDR3 is made up of 16 amino acids. J was trimmed by 2 bases and V by 3 bases; bases with no gene match: 8. Germline V gene lookup returns CDR1 GTSNPN and CDR2 SVGIG (reference sequence).

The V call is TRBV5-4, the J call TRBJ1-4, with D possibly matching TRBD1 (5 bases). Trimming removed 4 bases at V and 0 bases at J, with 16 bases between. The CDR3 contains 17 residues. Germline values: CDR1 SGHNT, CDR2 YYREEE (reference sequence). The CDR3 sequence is CASSPSTGLATNEKLFF. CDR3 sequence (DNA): TGTGCCAGCAGCCCGTCCACAGGTTTAGCAACTAATGAAAAACTGTTTTTT.

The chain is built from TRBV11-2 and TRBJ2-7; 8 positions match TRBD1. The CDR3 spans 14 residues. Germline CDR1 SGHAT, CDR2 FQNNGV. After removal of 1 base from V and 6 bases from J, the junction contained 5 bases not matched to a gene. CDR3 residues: CASSLVGQVREQYF. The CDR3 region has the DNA TGTGCCAGCAGCTTAGTGGGACAGGTACGCGAGCAGTACTTC.

Here the CDR3 reads CAIVTAGNTIYF. The CDR3 DNA reads TGTGCCATCGTGACTGCTGGAAACACCATATATTTT. J is TRBJ1-3 and V is TRBV6-5; D not certain. The CDR3 sequence is 12 residues long. Germline V gene data show CDR1 as MNHEY and CDR2 as SVGAGI. V lost 10 bases and J 2 bases, leaving 9 bases between the germline ends.

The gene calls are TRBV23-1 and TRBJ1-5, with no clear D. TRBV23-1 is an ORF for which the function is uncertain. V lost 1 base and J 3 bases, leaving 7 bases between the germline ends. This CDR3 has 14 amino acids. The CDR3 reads CASSQLRANQPQHF. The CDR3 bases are TGCGCCAGCAGTCAATTAAGGGCCAATCAGCCCCAGCATTTT.

CDR3 loop: CSVDKPGQGNEQYF. The CDR3 DNA reads as TGCAGCGTCGACAAGCCGGGACAGGGGAACGAGCAGTACTTC. The chain is built from TRBV29-1 and TRBJ2-7; 10 bases map to TRBD1. The length of the CDR3 is 14 residues. CDR1 SQVTM and CDR2 ANQGSEA come from the germline V gene. V shed 6 bases and J 5 bases; nucleotides not matched to a gene: 10.

CDR3 nucleotide sequence: TGTGCCAGCAGCCCAACAGTAGCTAGCGGGGGCACCGGGGAGCTGTTTTTT. Translated, it gives CASSPTVASGGTGELFF. V usage is TRBV3-1 (or the pseudogene TRBV3-2) and J usage is TRBJ2-2; 10 nucleotides align to TRBD2. Looked up from germline, CDR1 is LGHDT and CDR2 is YNNKEL (reference sequence). This CDR3 spans 17 amino acids. Trimming removed 4 bases from V and 4 bases from J; junction bases left unmatched: 9.

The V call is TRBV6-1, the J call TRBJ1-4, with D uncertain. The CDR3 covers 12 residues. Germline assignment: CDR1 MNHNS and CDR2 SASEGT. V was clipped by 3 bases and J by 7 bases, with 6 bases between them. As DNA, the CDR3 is TGTGCCAGCAGTGATGGGCTTGAAAAACTGTTTTTT. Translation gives CASSDGLEKLFF.

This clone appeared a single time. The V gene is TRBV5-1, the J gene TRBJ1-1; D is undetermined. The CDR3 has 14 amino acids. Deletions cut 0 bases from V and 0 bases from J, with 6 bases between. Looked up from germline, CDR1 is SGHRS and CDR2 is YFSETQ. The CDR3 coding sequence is TGCGCCAGCAGCTTGGACGGTCTGAACACTGAAGCTTTCTTT. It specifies CASSLDGLNTEAFF.

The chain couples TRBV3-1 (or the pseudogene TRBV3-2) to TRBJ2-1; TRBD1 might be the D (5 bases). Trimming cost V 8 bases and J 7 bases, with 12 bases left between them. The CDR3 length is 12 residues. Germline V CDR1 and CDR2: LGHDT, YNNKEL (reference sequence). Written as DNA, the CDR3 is TGTGCCAGCGGCAAGGGGTATAATGAGCAGTTCTTC. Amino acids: CASGKGYNEQFF.